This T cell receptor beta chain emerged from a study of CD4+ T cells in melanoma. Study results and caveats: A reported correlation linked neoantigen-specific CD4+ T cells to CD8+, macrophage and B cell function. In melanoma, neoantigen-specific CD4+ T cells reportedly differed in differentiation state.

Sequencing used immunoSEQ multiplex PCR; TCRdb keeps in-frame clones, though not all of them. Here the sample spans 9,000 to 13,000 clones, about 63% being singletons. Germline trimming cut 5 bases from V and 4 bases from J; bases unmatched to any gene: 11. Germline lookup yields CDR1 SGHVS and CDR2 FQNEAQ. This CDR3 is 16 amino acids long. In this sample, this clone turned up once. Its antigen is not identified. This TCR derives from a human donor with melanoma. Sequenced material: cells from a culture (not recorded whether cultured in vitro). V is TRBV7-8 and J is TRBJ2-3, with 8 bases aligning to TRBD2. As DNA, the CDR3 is TGTGCCAGCAGCCCGAGCGGGGGAGGGGTCGCAGATACGCAGTATTTT. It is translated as CASSPSGGGVADTQYF.